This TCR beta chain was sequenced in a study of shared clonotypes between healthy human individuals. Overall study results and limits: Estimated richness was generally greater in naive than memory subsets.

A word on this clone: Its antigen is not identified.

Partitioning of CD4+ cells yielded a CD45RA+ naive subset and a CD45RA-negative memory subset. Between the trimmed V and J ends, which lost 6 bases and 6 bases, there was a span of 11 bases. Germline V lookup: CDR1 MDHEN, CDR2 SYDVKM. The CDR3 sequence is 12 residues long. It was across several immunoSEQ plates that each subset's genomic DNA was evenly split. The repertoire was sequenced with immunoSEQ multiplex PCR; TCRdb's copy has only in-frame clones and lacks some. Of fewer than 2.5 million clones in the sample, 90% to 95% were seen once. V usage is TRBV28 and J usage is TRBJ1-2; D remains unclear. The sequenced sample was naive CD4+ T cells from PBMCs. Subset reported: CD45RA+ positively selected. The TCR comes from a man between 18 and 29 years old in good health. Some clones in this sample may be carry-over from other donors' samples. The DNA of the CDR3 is TGTGCCAGCAGCTTCCAGGTCGATGGCTACACCTTC. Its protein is CASSFQVDGYTF.